A single sample is the source of the 10 T cell receptor beta chains below, sequenced in a study of cytomegalovirus exposure and HLA in healthy donors. With 60 Vbeta and 13 Jbeta primers, the PCR was carried out. The protocol was immunoSEQ multiplex PCR, while the TCRdb copy is restricted to in-frame clones and leaves out a portion. In the table there are about 100,000 clones, roughly three quarters of which are singletons. The sequenced sample consisted of PBMCs. The receptors come from a woman aged 60-75 years in good health and CMV-seronegative.

The chain carries TRBV4-2 and TRBJ1-4, with D unresolved. The germline V gene has CDR1 LGHNA and CDR2 YNFKEQ. The length of the CDR3 is 18 residues. The V end lost 5 bases, the J end lost 0 bases, and 19 bases lay between the germline ends. CDR3 nucleotides: TGTGCCAGCAGCGGCCGAGGAAGTTCGGCAACAACTAATGAAAAACTGTTTTTT. Translated: CASSGRGSSATTNEKLFF.

The chain joins TRBV4-1 to TRBJ1-1, with 7 bases aligning to TRBD1. Losses at the gene ends were 2 bases for V and 5 bases for J; bases not matched to a gene: 8. The CDR3 has 15 residues. In germline, CDR1 is MGHRA, CDR2 YSYEKL. The CDR3 loop reads CASSQPRQGQTEAFF. The CDR3 bases are TGCGCCAGCAGCCAACCCCGACAGGGTCAGACTGAAGCTTTCTTT.

The rearrangement uses TRBV18 and TRBJ2-2; 7 bases are a match to TRBD1. The germline V gene encodes CDR1 KGHSH and CDR2 LQKENI. J was trimmed by 6 bases and V by 2 bases; bases with no gene match: 6. This CDR3 has 15 residues. CDR3 bases: TGTGCCAGCTCACCATCGCAGGGGGTCGCCGGGGAGCTGTTTTTT. The encoded protein is CASSPSQGVAGELFF.

V is TRBV11-3 and J is TRBJ2-1; 8 bases line up with TRBD1. This CDR3 region has 15 residues. V was clipped by 1 base and J by 4 bases; unmatched bases: 3. CDR1 and CDR2 (germline): SGHNT, YENEEA. In nucleotides, the CDR3 is TGTGCCAGCAGCTTAGGCGGACAGGGTTACAATGAGCAGTTCTTC. It encodes CASSLGGQGYNEQFF.

This clone has only one observation. J is TRBJ2-7 and V is TRBV7-2; weak D call: TRBD2 (7 bases). Germline CDR1 is SGHTA and CDR2 is FQGNSA. The V end was cut by 2 bases, the J end by 4 bases, with 15 bases between. The CDR3 runs to 15 residues. CDR3 in DNA: TGTGCCAGCAGCTTAAGGGGGGGCATTTTTTACGAGCAGTACTTC. It yields the protein CASSLRGGIFYEQYF.

V is TRBV2 and J is TRBJ2-1; no firm D call. This CDR3 has 12 amino acids. Per germline, CDR1 SNHLY and CDR2 FYNNEI. The germline V and J ends were trimmed by 6 bases and 5 bases, with 8 bases remaining between them. The CDR3 spells CASRPDNNEQFF. Written as DNA, the CDR3 is TGTGCCAGCAGACCCGACAACAATGAGCAGTTCTTC.

The J gene is TRBJ1-4, the V gene TRBV5-1; 7 nucleotides align to TRBD1. Trimming at V came to 3 bases and at J to 1 base, leaving 9 bases not matched to a gene. In germline, CDR1 is SGHRS, CDR2 YFSETQ. The CDR3 length is 17 residues. The CDR3 region is CASSWDRDMGTNEKLFF. The CDR3 region has the DNA TGCGCCAGCAGCTGGGACAGAGATATGGGAACTAATGAAAAACTGTTTTTT. Using reference TRBV5-1 and TRBJ1-4 for the parts outside the CDR3, the full variable domain is KAGVTQTPRYLIKTRGQQVTLSCSPISGHRSVSWYQQTPGQGLQFLFEYFSETQRNKGNFPGRFSGRQFSNSRSEMNVSTLELGDSALYLCASSWDRDMGTNEKLFFGSGTQLSVL.

This clone was detected a few times. J is TRBJ2-5 and V is TRBV5-4; no clear D. The CDR3 is made up of 13 amino acids. Trimming cost V 4 bases and J 5 bases, with 12 bases left between them. Germline loops: CDR1 SGHNT, CDR2 YYREEE (reference sequence). In nucleotides, the CDR3 is TGTGCCAGCAGCCCCCACAACGGGGAGACCCAGTACTTC. This sequence encodes CASSPHNGETQYF.

This chain links TRBV5-6 with TRBJ1-1; 7 bases are shared with TRBD1. V lost 4 bases, J lost 4 bases, and 4 bases stayed unmatched. The germline gives CDR1 SGHDT, CDR2 YYEEEE. The CDR3 totals 13 residues. This CDR3 is CASSPGTATEAFF. The CDR3 coding sequence is TGTGCCAGCAGCCCTGGGACAGCCACTGAAGCTTTCTTT.

Turning to this clone: This sample also contains other DNA sequences that code for the same CDR3. The chain carries TRBV18 and TRBJ2-7; TRBD2 might be the D (7 bases). CDR3 length equals 14 residues. Germline lookup yields CDR1 KGHSH and CDR2 LQKENI. Trimming took 2 bases from V and 4 from J, leaving 12 bases between them. The CDR3 spells CASSPSGGSYEQYF. CDR3 bases: TGTGCCAGCTCACCATCGGGGGGCTCTTACGAGCAGTACTTC.